This T cell receptor (beta chain) was retrieved from a study of shared clonotypes between healthy human individuals. Overall study context: Ranging from 18 to 49 in age, donors were two women and three men.

Naive CD8 cells, CD45RO-negative and positively selected for CCR7, excluded terminally differentiated effector memory CD45RA+ cells. CDR3 length equals 13 residues. Germline CDR1 is PRHDT and CDR2 is FYEKMQ (reference sequence). V dropped 3 bases and J dropped 8 bases, with 11 bases sitting between them. In the authors' methods: Junction-only immunoSEQ data arrived without quality scores, meaning filtering differed. Sequencing used immunoSEQ multiplex PCR; TCRdb keeps in-frame clones, though not all of them. V, J and clone size reflect that table, while D and trimming were determined from the DNA. The table records millions of clones, approximately 94% of them present only once.

The genes are TRBV13 and TRBJ2-1; D not resolved. This TCR came from a young man in good health. The specimen sequenced was naive CD8+ T cells sorted from blood. The CDR3 reads CASSFSVDDEQFF. CDR3 sequence (DNA): TGTGCCAGCAGCTTTTCGGTCGACGATGAGCAGTTCTTC.